Below are 22 T cell receptor beta chains sequenced from a single sample in a study of blood T cells in healthy people across ages. A sample-barcoded 5' primer and a J-beta primer mix were used in a second PCR of roughly 7 to 11 cycles. TCRdb re-called the 5' RACE reads with MiXCR, one entry per CDR3 protein. The sample contains more than 450,000 distinct CDR3 sequences, about a quarter of which appear only once. These data are also associated with another study on T cells of mothers and their children.

The specimen sequenced was blood. The receptors come from a boy younger than 10 in good health.

This chain connects TRBV5-1 to TRBJ2-5; D uncertain. V was cut by 3 bases and J by 4 bases, with 13 bases left in between. Germline CDR1 is SGHRS and CDR2 is YFSETQ. The CDR3 runs to 14 residues. The CDR3 DNA follows: TGCGCCAGCAGCTCGAAGGCAGTCGGAGAGACCCAGTACTTC. Protein product: CASSSKAVGETQYF.

The chain carries TRBV20-1 and TRBJ1-4, with D tentatively TRBD1 (5 bases). Trimming pared 6 bases from V and 0 bases from J, leaving 11 bases between. Looked up from germline, CDR1 is DFQATT and CDR2 is SNEGSKA (reference sequence). The CDR3 has 14 amino acids. CDR3 in amino acids: CSAGEFATNEKLFF. CDR3 sequence (DNA): TGCAGTGCGGGGGAATTTGCAACTAATGAAAAACTGTTTTTT.

The CDR3 DNA reads TGTGCCAGCAGCTCCACAGGGGGGAAACTGTTTTTT. Protein product: CASSSTGGKLFF. The rearrangement links TRBV11-2 to TRBJ1-4; TRBD1 aligns across 8 bases. There are 12 residues in the CDR3. After removal of 4 bases from V and 11 bases from J, the junction contained 3 bases not matched to a gene. Germline loops: CDR1 SGHAT, CDR2 FQNNGV. The variable domain in full, completed from reference TRBV11-2 and TRBJ1-4, reads EAGVAQSPRYKIIEKRQSVAFWCNPISGHATLYWYQQILGQGPKLLIQFQNNGVVDDSQLPKDRFSAERLKGVDSTLKIQPAKLEDSAVYLCASSSTGGKLFFGSGTQLSVL.

The chain joins TRBV7-3 to TRBJ2-2; TRBD1 matches at 9 bases. V lost 5 bases, J lost 4 bases, and 11 bases stayed unmatched. CDR1 and CDR2 (germline): SGHTA, FQGTGA. CDR3 size: 17 residues. The DNA of the CDR3 is TGTGCCAGCAGCCCCATCCAACAGGGGGCGGGCACCGGGGAGCTGTTTTTT. Amino acids: CASSPIQQGAGTGELFF.

In its sample, this clonotype was seen a few times. The V call is TRBV20-1, the J call TRBJ2-5; TRBD1 agrees at 10 bases. CDR1 is DFQATT and CDR2 is SNEGSKA in the germline V gene (reference sequence). CDR3 length equals 13 residues. The V and J ends lost 6 bases and 5 bases, in that order; junction bases with no gene match: 6. Here the CDR3 reads CSAEDRGPETQYF. The CDR3 DNA sequence: TGCAGTGCGGAAGACAGGGGGCCGGAGACCCAGTACTTC.

This clonotype was counted between two and nine times. The rearrangement links TRBV12-3 or TRBV12-4 to TRBJ1-4, with TRBD1 as a possible D gene (5 bases). The CDR3 loop spans 14 amino acids. Deletions cut 7 bases from V and 7 bases from J, with 16 bases between. The CDR3 here is CASTPSGGGEKLFF. The CDR3 nucleotides read TGTGCCAGCACCCCCTCGGGCGGGGGTGAAAAACTGTTTTTT.

The chain is built from TRBV5-1 and TRBJ2-1; 8 bases line up with TRBD2. Germline values: CDR1 SGHRS, CDR2 YFSETQ. The J segment lost 2 bases and the V segment lost 4 bases, leaving 11 bases of the junction unmatched. The CDR3 loop spans 17 amino acids. CDR3 in amino acids: CASSISGGVVPYNEQFF. CDR3 sequence (DNA): TGCGCCAGCAGCATCTCGGGAGGGGTAGTCCCCTACAATGAGCAGTTCTTC.

The gene calls are TRBV6-6 and TRBJ2-1; maybe TRBD2 (6 bases). The better agreement between TRBJ2-5 and the DNA end casts doubt on the J call. Germline loops: CDR1 MNHNY, CDR2 SVGAGI (reference sequence). This CDR3 contains 15 residues. The CDR3 here is CASSYRKGLFKTQYF. In DNA, the CDR3 is TGTGCCAGCAGTTACCGAAAGGGACTCTTCAAGACCCAGTACTTC.

This chain connects TRBV10-3 to TRBJ2-3; 11 positions match TRBD2. CDR3 length: 15 residues. V was clipped by 8 bases and J by 3 bases; unmatched bases: 7. The germline gives CDR1 ENHRY, CDR2 SYGVKD. The CDR3 loop is CAIQLAGDRTDTQYF. CDR3 bases: TGTGCCATCCAACTAGCGGGAGATCGGACAGATACGCAGTATTTT.

This clonotype was counted between two and nine times. The chain combines TRBV9 with TRBJ2-6; TRBD2 is a possible D gene (6 bases). The germline gives CDR1 SGDLS, CDR2 YYNGEE. The CDR3 is 15 amino acids. Trimming stripped 4 bases from V and 2 bases from J, with 10 bases between. The CDR3: CASSRLVPGANVLTF. Here the CDR3 DNA reads TGTGCCAGCAGCAGACTAGTACCTGGGGCCAACGTCCTGACTTTC.

This chain uses TRBV20-1 with TRBJ2-7; 7 nucleotides line up with TRBD1. V shed 6 bases and J 2 bases; nucleotides not matched to a gene: 7. Germline CDR1 is DFQATT and CDR2 is SNEGSKA (reference sequence). This CDR3 contains 13 residues. The CDR3 here is CSASSTGAYEQYF. In nucleotides, the CDR3 is TGCAGTGCCTCGTCCACAGGGGCCTACGAGCAGTACTTC.

J is TRBJ2-3 and V is TRBV15; D is undetermined. The CDR3 is 17 amino acids. The V gene lost 3 bases and the J gene lost 0 bases, with 16 bases spanning the gap. Germline lookup yields CDR1 LNHNV and CDR2 YYDKDF (reference sequence). CDR3 DNA: TGTGCCACCAGCAGTGGTGGCTCCACCAGCAGCACAGATACGCAGTATTTT. It codes for CATSSGGSTSSTDTQYF.

This clonotype was seen only a few times. The V and J genes are TRBV20-1 and TRBJ2-7; no definite D call. Germline V gene lookup returns CDR1 DFQATT and CDR2 SNEGSKA (reference sequence). V was pared by 0 bases and J by 0 bases, with 6 bases between. CDR3 length: 13 residues. The CDR3 sequence is CSARDPSSYEQYF. Here the CDR3 DNA reads TGCAGTGCTAGAGATCCGAGCTCCTACGAGCAGTACTTC.

The rearrangement uses TRBV12-3 or TRBV12-4 and TRBJ2-5; no firm D call. The DNA end lines up better with TRBJ2-1; the J call may be wrong. The CDR3 extends over 14 amino acids. The CDR3 DNA reads TGTGCCAGCAGTTTAGTGCAGTACAGAGGTGAGCAGTTCTTC. Translation gives CASSLVQYRGEQFF.

Turning to this clonotype: One junction end does not reproduce the germline sequence, and a read error may be involved. The V call is TRBV10-3, the J call TRBJ1-1, with a tentative D call TRBD1 (6 bases). CDR3 size: 13 residues. Germline V gives CDR1 ENHRY, CDR2 SYGVKD. CDR3 in DNA: TGTGCCATCAGTGAGGCCCGGGACACCGAAGCTTTCTTT. Protein sequence: CAISEARDTEAFF.

The genes are TRBV24-1 and TRBJ2-1; 12 bases are shared with TRBD2. Trimming took 2 bases from V and 2 from J; bases not matched to a gene: 6. The CDR3 contains 18 residues. Germline assignment: CDR1 KGHDR and CDR2 SFDVKD. CDR3: CATSDSRRTSGAYNEQFF. In DNA, the CDR3 is TGTGCCACCAGTGATTCCCGTAGGACTAGCGGGGCCTACAATGAGCAGTTCTTC.

This sequence joins TRBV29-1 and TRBJ2-3; D may be TRBD2 (5 bases). The length of the CDR3 is 16 residues. Trimming removed 1 base at V and 4 bases at J, with 18 bases between. Germline values: CDR1 SQVTM, CDR2 ANQGSEA. The CDR3 spells CSVEVARAKESDTQYF. Here the CDR3 DNA reads TGCAGCGTTGAAGTTGCGAGGGCGAAAGAGTCAGATACGCAGTATTTT.

The chain combines TRBV4-1 with TRBJ1-3; a possible D gene is TRBD1 (5 bases). The germline gives CDR1 MGHRA, CDR2 YSYEKL. The CDR3 sequence is 16 residues long. V lost 3 bases and J lost 5, with 17 bases in between. CDR3 sequence: CASSHRAIQDRNTIYF. In DNA form, the CDR3 reads TGCGCCAGCAGCCATCGGGCAATACAGGATCGAAACACCATATATTTT.

The chain employs TRBV7-9 and TRBJ2-3; 8 nucleotides line up with TRBD1. The CDR3 runs to 17 residues. After removal of 5 bases from V and 2 bases from J, the junction contained 12 bases not matched to a gene. Germline V CDR1 and CDR2: SEHNR, FQNEAQ (reference sequence). CDR3 nucleotides: TGTGCCAGCAGCGGAACGGACAGGGTATTTTCCACAGATACGCAGTATTTT. Translation gives CASSGTDRVFSTDTQYF.

The V call is TRBV6-5, the J call TRBJ1-6, with D perhaps matching TRBD1 (5 bases). V was trimmed by 2 bases and J by 9 bases, leaving 11 bases between them. This CDR3 is 14 amino acids long. The germline V gene encodes CDR1 MNHEY and CDR2 SVGAGI. CDR3 amino acids: CASSYRGGGSPLHF. The CDR3 nucleotides are TGTGCCAGCAGTTACAGGGGTGGGGGTTCACCCCTCCACTTT.

The rearrangement uses TRBV12-3 or TRBV12-4 and TRBJ2-3, with TRBD2 matching 8 bases. J lost 4 bases, V lost 6 bases, and 6 bases had no gene match. This CDR3 is 14 amino acids long. The CDR3, as DNA: TGTGCCAGCAGGGGAGCGGGAGCTCCAGATACGCAGTATTTT. This codes for CASRGAGAPDTQYF.

Only one count was recorded for this clonotype. One base away lies a much larger clone, so this may be a sequencing read error. The rearrangement uses TRBV6-5 and TRBJ1-1; D gene ambiguous. Germline assignment: CDR1 MNHEY and CDR2 SVGAGI. The CDR3 has 12 amino acids. Between the trimmed V and J ends, which lost 2 bases and 2 bases, there was a span of 3 bases. CDR3 sequence: CASSYTNTEAFF. DNA for the CDR3: TGTGCCAGCAGTTACACTAACACTGAAGCTTTCTTT.